The source of this T cell receptor (beta chain) is a study of tumor-infiltrating lymphocytes in primary liver carcinoma. The researchers produced TCR beta cDNA from around 0.5 ug total RNA with a constant-region primer. Amplification in three nested multiplex PCR rounds with slightly modified ARM-PCR gave rise to TCR beta libraries. In the first two PCR rounds, TRBV1-TRBV30 forward primers were paired with a C-beta reverse primer, and each round lasted around 10 cycles. From the multiplex PCR reads, TCRdb called clonotypes with MiXCR, one entry per CDR3 protein. The table records around 210,000 distinct CDR3 sequences, roughly 61% of them present only once. This clonotype was picked up many times. Unsorted whole blood supplied the RNA, and germline DNA was extracted too. The germline V gene has CDR1 MNHEY and CDR2 SVGAGI. Between the trimmed V and J ends, which lost 0 bases and 2 bases, there was a span of 9 bases. CDR3 length: 15 residues.

The TCR comes from a woman in her fifties or sixties with primary liver carcinoma and hepatitis B virus infection. The gene calls are TRBV6-5 and TRBJ2-3; D is uncertain. Material for sequencing was peripheral blood. The CDR3 bases are TGTGCCAGCAGTTACTCGATCGCCACCACAGATACGCAGTATTTT. Its translation: CASSYSIATTDTQYF.